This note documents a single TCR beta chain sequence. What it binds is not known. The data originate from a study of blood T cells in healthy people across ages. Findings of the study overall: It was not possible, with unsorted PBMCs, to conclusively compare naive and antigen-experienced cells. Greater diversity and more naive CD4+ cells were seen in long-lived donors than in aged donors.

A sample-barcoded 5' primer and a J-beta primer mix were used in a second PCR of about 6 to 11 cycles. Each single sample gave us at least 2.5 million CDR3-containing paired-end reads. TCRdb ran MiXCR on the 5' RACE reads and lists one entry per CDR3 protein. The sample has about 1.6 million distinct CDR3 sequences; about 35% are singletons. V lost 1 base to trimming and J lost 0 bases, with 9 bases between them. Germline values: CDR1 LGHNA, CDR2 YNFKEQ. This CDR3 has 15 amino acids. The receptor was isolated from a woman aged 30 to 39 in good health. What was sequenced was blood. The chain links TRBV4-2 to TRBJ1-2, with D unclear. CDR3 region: CASSQVDAANYGYTF. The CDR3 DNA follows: TGTGCCAGCAGCCAAGTGGACGCCGCTAACTATGGCTACACCTTC.